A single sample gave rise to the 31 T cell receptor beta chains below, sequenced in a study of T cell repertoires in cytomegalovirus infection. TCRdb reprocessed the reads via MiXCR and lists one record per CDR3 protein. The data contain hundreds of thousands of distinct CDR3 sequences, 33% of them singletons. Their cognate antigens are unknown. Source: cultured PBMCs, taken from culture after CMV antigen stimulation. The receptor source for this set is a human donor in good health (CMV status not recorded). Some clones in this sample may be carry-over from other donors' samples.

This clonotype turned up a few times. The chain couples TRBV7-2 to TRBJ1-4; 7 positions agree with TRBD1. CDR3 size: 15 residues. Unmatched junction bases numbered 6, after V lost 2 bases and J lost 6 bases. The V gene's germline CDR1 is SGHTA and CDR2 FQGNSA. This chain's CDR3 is CASSLWGGGDEKLFF. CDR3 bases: TGTGCCAGCAGCTTATGGGGAGGGGGCGATGAAAAACTGTTTTTT.

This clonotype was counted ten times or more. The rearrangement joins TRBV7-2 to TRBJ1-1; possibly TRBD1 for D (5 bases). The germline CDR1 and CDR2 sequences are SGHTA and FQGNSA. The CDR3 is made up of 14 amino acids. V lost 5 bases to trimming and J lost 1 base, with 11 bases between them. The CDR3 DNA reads TGTGCCAGCAGCCCGACCCAGGGGAACACTGAAGCTTTCTTT. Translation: CASSPTQGNTEAFF.

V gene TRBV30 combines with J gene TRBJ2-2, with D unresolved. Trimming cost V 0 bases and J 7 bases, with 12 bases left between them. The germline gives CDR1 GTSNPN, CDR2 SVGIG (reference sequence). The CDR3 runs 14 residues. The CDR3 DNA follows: TGTGCCTGGAGTGTAGATTCTAGGGTCGGGGAGCTGTTTTTT. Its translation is CAWSVDSRVGELFF.

CDR3 in amino acids: CASSQAVRLVTDTQYF. In DNA, the CDR3 is TGTGCCAGCAGCCAAGCTGTGAGACTAGTAACAGATACGCAGTATTTT. This chain joins TRBV14 and TRBJ2-3; perhaps TRBD2 as D (6 bases). The V and J ends lost 1 base and 3 bases respectively, with 14 bases between them. From germline, CDR1 is SGHDN and CDR2 FVKESK. This CDR3 comprises 16 residues.

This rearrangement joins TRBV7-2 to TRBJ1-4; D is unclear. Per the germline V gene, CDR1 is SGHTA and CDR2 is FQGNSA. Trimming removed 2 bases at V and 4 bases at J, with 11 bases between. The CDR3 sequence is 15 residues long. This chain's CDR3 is CASSLRASLNEKLFF. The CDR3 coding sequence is TGTGCCAGCAGCTTACGGGCCAGCCTTAATGAAAAACTGTTTTTT.

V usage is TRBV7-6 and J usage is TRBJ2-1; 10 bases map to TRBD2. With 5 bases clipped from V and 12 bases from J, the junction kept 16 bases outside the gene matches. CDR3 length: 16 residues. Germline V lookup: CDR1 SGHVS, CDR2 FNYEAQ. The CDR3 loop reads CASSDTRLAGDRRQFF. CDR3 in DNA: TGTGCCAGCAGCGACACCCGGCTAGCGGGGGACCGGAGGCAGTTCTTC.

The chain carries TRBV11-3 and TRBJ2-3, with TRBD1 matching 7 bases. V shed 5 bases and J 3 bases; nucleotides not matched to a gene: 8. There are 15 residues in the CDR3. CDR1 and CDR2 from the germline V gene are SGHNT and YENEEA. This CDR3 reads CASSPPPGGTDTQYF. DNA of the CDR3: TGTGCCAGCAGCCCCCCGCCAGGGGGAACAGATACGCAGTATTTT.

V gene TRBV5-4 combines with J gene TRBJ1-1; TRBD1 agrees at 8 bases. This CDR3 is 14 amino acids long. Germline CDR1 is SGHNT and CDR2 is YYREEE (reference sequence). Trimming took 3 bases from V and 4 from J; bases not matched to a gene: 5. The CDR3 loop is CASSSNRGFTEAFF. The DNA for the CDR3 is TGTGCCAGCAGCTCTAACAGGGGGTTCACTGAAGCTTTCTTT.

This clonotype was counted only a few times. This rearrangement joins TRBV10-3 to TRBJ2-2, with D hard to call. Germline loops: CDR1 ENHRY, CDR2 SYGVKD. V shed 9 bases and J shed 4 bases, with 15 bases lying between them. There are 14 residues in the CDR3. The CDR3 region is CAITDPSVTGELFF. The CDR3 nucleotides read TGTGCCATTACGGATCCATCGGTCACCGGGGAGCTGTTTTTT.

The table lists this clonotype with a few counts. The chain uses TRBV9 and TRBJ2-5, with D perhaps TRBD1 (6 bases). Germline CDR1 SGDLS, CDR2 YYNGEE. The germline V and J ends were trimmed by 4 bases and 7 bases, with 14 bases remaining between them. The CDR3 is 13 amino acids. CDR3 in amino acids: CASSRDTPWTQYF. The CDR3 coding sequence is TGTGCCAGCAGCCGGGACACCCCTTGGACCCAGTACTTC.

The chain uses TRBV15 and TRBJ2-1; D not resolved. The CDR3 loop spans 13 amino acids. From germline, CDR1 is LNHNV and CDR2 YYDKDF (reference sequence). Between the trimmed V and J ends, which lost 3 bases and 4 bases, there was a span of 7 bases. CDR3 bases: TGTGCCACCAGCAGTGGATTTTACAATGAGCAGTTCTTC. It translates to CATSSGFYNEQFF.

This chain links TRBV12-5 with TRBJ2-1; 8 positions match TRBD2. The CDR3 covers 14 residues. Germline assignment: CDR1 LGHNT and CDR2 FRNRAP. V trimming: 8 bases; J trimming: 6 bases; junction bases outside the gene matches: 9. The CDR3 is CASSGSGGLNEQFF. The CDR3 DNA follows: TGTGCTAGTTCTGGAAGCGGGGGACTCAATGAGCAGTTCTTC.

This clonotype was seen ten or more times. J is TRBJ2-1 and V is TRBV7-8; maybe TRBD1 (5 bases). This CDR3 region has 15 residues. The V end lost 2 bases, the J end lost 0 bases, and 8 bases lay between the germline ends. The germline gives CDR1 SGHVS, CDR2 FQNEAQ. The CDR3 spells CASSLRDSSYNEQFF. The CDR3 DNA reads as TGTGCCAGCAGCTTAAGAGACAGCTCCTACAATGAGCAGTTCTTC. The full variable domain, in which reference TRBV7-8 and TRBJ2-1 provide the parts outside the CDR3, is GAGVSQSPRYKVAKRGQDVALRCDPISGHVSLFWYQQALGQGPEFLTYFQNEAQLDKSGLPSDRFFAERPEGSVSTLKIQRTQQEDSAVYLCASSLRDSSYNEQFFGPGTRLTVL.

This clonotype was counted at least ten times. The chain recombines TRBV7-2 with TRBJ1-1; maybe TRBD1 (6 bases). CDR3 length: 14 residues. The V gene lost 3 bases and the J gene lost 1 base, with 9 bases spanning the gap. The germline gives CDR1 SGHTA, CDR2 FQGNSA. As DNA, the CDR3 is TGTGCCAGCAGCTTCCAAGGGGGGAACACTGAAGCTTTCTTT. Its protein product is CASSFQGGNTEAFF.

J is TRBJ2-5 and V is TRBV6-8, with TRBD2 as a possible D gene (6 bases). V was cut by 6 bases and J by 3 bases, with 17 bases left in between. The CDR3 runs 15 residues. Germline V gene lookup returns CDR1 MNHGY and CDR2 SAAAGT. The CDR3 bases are TGTGCCAGCAGAAGACGGGGAGGCAGCAAAGAGACCCAGTACTTC. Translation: CASRRRGGSKETQYF.

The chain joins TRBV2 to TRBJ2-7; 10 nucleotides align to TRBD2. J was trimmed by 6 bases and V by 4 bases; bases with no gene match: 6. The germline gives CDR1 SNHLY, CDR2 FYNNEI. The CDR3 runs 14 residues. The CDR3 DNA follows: TGTGCCAGCAGTGTTCTAGCGGGAGCCCCCGAGCAGTACGTC. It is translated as CASSVLAGAPEQYV.

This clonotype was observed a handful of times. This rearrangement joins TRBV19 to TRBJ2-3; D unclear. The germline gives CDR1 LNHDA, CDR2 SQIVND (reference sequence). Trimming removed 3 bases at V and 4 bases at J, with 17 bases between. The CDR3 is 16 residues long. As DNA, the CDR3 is TGTGCCAGTAGTATTTCAAGCAGTCGTAACTCAGATACGCAGTATTTT. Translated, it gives CASSISSSRNSDTQYF.

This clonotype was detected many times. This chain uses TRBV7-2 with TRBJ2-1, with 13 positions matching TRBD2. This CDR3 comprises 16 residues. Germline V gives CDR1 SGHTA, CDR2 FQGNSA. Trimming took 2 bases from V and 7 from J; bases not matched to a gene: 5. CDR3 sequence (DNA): TGTGCCAGCAGCTTAACCGGGGGACTAGCGGGAAATGAGCAGTTCTTC. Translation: CASSLTGGLAGNEQFF.

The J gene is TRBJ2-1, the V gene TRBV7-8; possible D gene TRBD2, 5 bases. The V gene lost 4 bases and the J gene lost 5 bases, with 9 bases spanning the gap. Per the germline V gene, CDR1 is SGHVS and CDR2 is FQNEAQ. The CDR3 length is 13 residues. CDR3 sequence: CASSSRGNNEQFF. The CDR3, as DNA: TGTGCCAGCAGCTCACGGGGAAACAATGAGCAGTTCTTC.

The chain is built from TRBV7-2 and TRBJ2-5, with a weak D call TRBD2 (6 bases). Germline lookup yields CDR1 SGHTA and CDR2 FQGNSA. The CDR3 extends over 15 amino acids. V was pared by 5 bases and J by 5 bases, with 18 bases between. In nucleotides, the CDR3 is TGTGCCAGCAGCCCAGTCCGGGGAGGCGAGGAGACCCAGTACTTC. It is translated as CASSPVRGGEETQYF.

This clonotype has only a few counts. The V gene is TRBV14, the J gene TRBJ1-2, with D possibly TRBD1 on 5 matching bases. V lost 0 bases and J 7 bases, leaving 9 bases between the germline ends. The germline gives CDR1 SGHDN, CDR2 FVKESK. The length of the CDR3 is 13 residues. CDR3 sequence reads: CASSQDITGGYTF. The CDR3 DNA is TGTGCCAGCAGCCAAGATATAACAGGTGGCTACACCTTC.

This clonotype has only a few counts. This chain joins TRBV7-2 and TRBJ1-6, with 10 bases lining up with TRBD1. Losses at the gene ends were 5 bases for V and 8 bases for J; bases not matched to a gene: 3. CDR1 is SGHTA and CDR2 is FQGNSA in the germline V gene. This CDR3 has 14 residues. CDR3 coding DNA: TGTGCCAGCAGCCCGGACAGGGGGTATTCACCCCTCCACTTT. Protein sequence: CASSPDRGYSPLHF.

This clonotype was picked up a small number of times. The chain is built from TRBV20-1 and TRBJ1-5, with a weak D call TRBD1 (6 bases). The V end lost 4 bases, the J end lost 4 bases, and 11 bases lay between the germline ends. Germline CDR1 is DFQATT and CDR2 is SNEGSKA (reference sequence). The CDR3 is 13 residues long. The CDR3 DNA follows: TGCAGTGCTATACCAGACAGGAATCAGCCCCAGCATTTT. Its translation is CSAIPDRNQPQHF.

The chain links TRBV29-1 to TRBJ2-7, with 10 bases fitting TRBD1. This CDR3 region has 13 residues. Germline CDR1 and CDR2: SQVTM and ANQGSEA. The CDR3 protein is CSIAGQGWYEQYF. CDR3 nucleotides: TGCAGTATTGCGGGACAGGGGTGGTACGAGCAGTACTTC.

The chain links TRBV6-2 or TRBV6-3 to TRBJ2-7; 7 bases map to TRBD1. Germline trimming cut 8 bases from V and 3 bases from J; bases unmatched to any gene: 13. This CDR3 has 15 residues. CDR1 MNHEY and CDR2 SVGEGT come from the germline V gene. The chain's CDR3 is CASVRPAGGFYEQYF. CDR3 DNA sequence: TGTGCCAGCGTTCGGCCTGCAGGGGGTTTCTACGAGCAGTACTTC.

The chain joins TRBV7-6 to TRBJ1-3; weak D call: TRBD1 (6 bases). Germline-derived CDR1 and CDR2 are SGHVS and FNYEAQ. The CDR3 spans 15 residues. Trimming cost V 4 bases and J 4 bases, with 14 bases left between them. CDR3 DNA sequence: TGTGCCAGCAGCTCCCCGACAGGATGGGGAAACACCATATATTTT. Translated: CASSSPTGWGNTIYF.

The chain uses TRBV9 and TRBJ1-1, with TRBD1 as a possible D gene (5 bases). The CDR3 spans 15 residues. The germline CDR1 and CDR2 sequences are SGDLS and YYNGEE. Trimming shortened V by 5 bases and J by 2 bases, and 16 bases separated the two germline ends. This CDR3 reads CASSLRDLPNTEAFF. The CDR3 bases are TGTGCCAGCAGTCTCCGGGACTTACCAAACACTGAAGCTTTCTTT. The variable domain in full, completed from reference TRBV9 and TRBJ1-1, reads DSGVTQTPKHLITATGQRVTLRCSPRSGDLSVYWYQQSLDQGLQFLIQYYNGEERAKGNILERFSAQQFPDLHSELNLSSLELGDSALYFCASSLRDLPNTEAFFGQGTRLTVV.

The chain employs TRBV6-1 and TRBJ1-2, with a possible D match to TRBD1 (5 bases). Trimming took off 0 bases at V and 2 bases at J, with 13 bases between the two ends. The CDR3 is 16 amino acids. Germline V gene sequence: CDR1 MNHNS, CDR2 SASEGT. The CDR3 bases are TGTGCCAGCAGTGAAGCGCTTGGCAGGGTAAACTATGGCTACACCTTC. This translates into CASSEALGRVNYGYTF.

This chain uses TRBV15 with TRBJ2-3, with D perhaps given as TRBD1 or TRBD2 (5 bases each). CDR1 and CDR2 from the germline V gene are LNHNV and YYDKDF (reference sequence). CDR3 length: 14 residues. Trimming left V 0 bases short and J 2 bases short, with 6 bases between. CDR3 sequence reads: CATSREGVTDTQYF. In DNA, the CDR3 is TGTGCCACCAGCAGAGAGGGGGTCACAGATACGCAGTATTTT.

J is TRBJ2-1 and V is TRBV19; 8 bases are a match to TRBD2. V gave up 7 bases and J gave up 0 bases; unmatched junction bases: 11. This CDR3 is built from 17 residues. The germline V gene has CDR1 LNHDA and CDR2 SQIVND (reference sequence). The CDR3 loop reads CASTLFAGTSSYNEQFF. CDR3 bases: TGTGCCAGTACCCTATTTGCCGGGACTAGCTCCTACAATGAGCAGTTCTTC.

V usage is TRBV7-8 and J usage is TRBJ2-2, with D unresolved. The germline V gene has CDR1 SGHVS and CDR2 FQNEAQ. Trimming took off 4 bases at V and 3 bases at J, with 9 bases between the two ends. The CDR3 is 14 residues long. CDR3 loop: CASSSRHDTGELFF. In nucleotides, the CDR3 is TGTGCCAGCAGCTCTCGACACGACACCGGGGAGCTGTTTTTT.